This T cell receptor (beta chain) was identified in a study of blood T cell repertoires in COVID-19. As for the study in general: There were acute and convalescent COVID-19 samples, and they came from the United States, Italy and Spain. Nucleic acid was either cDNA or gDNA, and it came from T cells, B-cell-depleted T cells, or PBMCs.

This clone was seen just once. V shed 3 bases and J 2 bases; nucleotides not matched to a gene: 14. The germline gives CDR1 SGHRS, CDR2 YFSETQ. This CDR3 contains 17 residues. Authors' analysis steps: Reference gene primers were amplified, and this amplification served to estimate nucleated cell counts. Generated by immunoSEQ multiplex PCR, the TCRdb table keeps only in-frame clones and is missing some. V and J calls and clone size follow that table, whereas D and trimming were derived from the DNA. The sample lists 150,000 to 200,000 clones, about 75% occurring once. Sequencing used peripheral blood. The source is a woman in her seventies with acute or convalescent COVID-19. The genes are TRBV5-1 and TRBJ2-7; TRBD1 matches 7 bases. The CDR3 protein is CASSWGLGQLYPYEQYF. CDR3 bases: TGCGCCAGCAGCTGGGGGCTGGGACAGTTATATCCCTACGAGCAGTACTTC.